The next 2 T cell receptor beta chains were all read from a single sample in a study of T cell responses to AZD1222 COVID-19 vaccine. Profiled with immunoSEQ multiplex PCR; TCRdb holds only in-frame clones, not every one. The data contain 110,000 to 150,000 clones, around nine tenths of them seen just once; the ten biggest clones take up around 4.7%. Source: peripheral blood, taken on day 0 of AZD1222 vaccination. The receptors stem from an adult in good health.

V usage is TRBV5-1 and J usage is TRBJ2-3; TRBD2 matches at 7 bases. The germline V gene has CDR1 SGHRS and CDR2 YFSETQ. V lost 0 bases and J lost 4; bases outside the gene matches: 8. This CDR3 has 16 amino acids. The CDR3 loop is CASSLGWEGRADTQYF. The CDR3 nucleotides are TGCGCCAGCAGCTTGGGGTGGGAGGGCCGTGCAGATACGCAGTATTTT.

This clone turned up a few times. Other DNA sequences from this sample encode an identical CDR3 as well. V is TRBV5-1 and J is TRBJ1-3, with 9 nucleotides matching TRBD1. Per the germline V gene, CDR1 is SGHRS and CDR2 is YFSETQ. V shed 2 bases and J 0 bases; nucleotides not matched to a gene: 3. This CDR3 is 16 amino acids long. CDR3: CASSLAGQGSGNTIYF. CDR3 DNA sequence: TGCGCCAGCAGCTTAGCGGGACAGGGCTCTGGAAACACCATATATTTT.